This T cell receptor beta chain came from a study of type 1 regulatory T cells. MiXCR was run by TCRdb on the reads, yielding one entry per CDR3 protein. The data show about 67,000 distinct CDR3 sequences, approximately 50% seen once. With regard to this clonotype: What it binds is not known.

Germline V gives CDR1 MNHNY, CDR2 SVGAGI (reference sequence). Trimming left V 2 bases short and J 5 bases short, with 12 bases between. The CDR3 totals 14 residues. This chain links TRBV6-6 with TRBJ2-5; the D gene is possibly TRBD1 (6 bases). Source material: cultured non-Tr1 T cells, either the whole culture or a sorted T cell fraction (not recorded which). The clonotype originates from a human donor in good health. CDR3 nucleotides: TGTGCCAGCAGTTACCCCGGGCAGGGGGAGACCCAGTACTTC. This sequence encodes CASSYPGQGETQYF.